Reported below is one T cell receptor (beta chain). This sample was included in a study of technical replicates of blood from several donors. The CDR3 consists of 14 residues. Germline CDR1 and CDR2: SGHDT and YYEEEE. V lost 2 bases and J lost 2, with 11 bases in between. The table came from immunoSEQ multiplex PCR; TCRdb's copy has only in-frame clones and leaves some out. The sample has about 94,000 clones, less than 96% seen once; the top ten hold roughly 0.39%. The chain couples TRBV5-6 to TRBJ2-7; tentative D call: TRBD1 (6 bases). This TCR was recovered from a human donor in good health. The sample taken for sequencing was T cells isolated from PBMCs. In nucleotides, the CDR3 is TGTGCCAGCAGCTTCGGGACACAGCCCTACGAGCAGTACTTC. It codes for CASSFGTQPYEQYF.